This TCR beta chain is drawn from a study of T cells in women clearing cervical HPV infection. On the study more broadly: Case blood was drawn a median around 140 days after lesion detection. Whole-study findings and limits: Controls had more TRBV6-7 (0.16%) than cases (0.11%). CIN3+ cases had significantly higher TCR repertoire richness than controls, but evenness did not differ.

Average input was around 1,200 ng genomic DNA for immunoSEQ TCR beta CDR3 amplification. The data were produced by immunoSEQ multiplex PCR, yet TCRdb's version contains in-frame clones alone and is incomplete. The sample spans some 30,000 clones; the ten largest clones claim 3.5% to 5.5%. The CDR3 is 14 amino acids. The germline CDR1 and CDR2 sequences are WNHNN and SYGVQD (reference sequence). V lost 5 bases, J lost 4 bases, and 14 bases lay in between. With respect to this clone: Its antigen is still unknown. The observed sequence ends 3 residues before the CDR3 terminus, with the missing tail filled in from the germline J gene.

This rearrangement joins TRBV10-1 to TRBJ1-1; possibly TRBD1 for D (5 bases). This sequence was found in a woman aged 18-69 years with a cervical HPV16 infection that either progressed to CIN3+ or cleared (not recorded which). Material: blood buffy coat. CDR3 DNA (partial): TGCGCCAGCAGTCCCTTGGGGGGGACCACTGAA. As protein: CASSPLGGTTE. From start to end, the CDR3 is CASSPLGGTTEAFF.